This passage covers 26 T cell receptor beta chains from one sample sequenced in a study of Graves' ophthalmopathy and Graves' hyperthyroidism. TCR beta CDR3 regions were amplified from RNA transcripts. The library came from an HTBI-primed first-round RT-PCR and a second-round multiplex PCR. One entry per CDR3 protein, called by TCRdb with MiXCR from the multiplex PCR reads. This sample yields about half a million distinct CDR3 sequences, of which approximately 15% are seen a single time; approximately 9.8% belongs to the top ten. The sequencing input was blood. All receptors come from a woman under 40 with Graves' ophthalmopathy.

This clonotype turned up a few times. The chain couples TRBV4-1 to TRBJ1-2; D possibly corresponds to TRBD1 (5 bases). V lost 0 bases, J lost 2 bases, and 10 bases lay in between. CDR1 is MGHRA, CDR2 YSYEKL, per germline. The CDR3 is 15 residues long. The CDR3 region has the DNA TGCGCCAGCAGCCAAGAGACAGAACTAAACTATGGCTACACCTTC. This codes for CASSQETELNYGYTF.

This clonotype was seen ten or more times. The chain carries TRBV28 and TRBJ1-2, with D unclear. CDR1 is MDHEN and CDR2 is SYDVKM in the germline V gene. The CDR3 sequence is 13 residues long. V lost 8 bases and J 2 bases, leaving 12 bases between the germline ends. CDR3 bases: TGTGCCAGCTCTCCTCCGGAGAACTATGGCTACACCTTC. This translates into CASSPPENYGYTF.

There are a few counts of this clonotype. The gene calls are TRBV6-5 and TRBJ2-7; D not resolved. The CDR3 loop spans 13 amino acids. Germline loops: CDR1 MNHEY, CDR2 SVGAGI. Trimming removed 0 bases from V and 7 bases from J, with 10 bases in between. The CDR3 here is CASSYSVRGEQYF. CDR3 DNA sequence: TGTGCCAGCAGTTACTCGGTACGAGGTGAGCAGTACTTC.

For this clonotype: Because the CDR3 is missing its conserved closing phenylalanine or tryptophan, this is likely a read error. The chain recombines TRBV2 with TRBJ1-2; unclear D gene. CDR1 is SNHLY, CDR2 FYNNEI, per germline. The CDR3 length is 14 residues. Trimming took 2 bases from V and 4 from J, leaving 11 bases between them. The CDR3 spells CASSEFGGSYGYTV. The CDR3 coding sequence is TGTGCCAGCAGTGAATTTGGAGGGTCCTATGGCTACACCGTC.

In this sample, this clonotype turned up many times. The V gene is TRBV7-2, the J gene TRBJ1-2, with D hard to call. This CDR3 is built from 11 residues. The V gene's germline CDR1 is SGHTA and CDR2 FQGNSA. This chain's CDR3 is CATDRVNGYTF. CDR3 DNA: TGTGCGACGGACCGGGTAAATGGCTACACCTTC. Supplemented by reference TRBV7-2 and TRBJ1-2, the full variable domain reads GAGVSQSPSNKVTEKGKDVELRCDPISGHTALYWYRQSLGQGLEFLIYFQGNSAPDKSGLPSDRFSAERTGGSVSTLTIQRTQQEDSAVYLCATDRVNGYTFGSGTRLTVV.

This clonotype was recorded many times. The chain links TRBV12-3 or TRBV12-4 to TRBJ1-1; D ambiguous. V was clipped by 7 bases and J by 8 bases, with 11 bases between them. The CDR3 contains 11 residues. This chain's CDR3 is CASTLRTEAFF. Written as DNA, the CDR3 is TGTGCCAGCACCCTGAGGACGGAAGCTTTCTTT.

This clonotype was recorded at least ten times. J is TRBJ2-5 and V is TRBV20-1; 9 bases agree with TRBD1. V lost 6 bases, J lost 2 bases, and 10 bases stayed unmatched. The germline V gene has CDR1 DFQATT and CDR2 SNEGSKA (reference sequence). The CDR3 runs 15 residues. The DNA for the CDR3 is TGCAGTGCAACAGACCCGACAGGGGGGCAAGAGACCCAGTACTTC. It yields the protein CSATDPTGGQETQYF.

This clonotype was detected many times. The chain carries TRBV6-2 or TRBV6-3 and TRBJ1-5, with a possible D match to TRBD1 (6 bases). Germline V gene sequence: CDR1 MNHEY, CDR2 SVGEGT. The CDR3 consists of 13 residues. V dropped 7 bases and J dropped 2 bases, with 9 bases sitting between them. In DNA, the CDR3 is TGTGCCAGCAACAGGGCCGGCAATCAGCCCCAGCATTTT. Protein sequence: CASNRAGNQPQHF.

As DNA, the CDR3 is TGTGCCAGCAGTGAGGTTATCGACGAGCAGTACTTC. Its translation is CASSEVIDEQYF. V and J are TRBV6-1 and TRBJ2-7, with D hard to call. Germline V gene data show CDR1 as MNHNS and CDR2 as SASEGT. V dropped 3 bases and J dropped 5 bases, with 8 bases sitting between them. The CDR3 consists of 12 residues.

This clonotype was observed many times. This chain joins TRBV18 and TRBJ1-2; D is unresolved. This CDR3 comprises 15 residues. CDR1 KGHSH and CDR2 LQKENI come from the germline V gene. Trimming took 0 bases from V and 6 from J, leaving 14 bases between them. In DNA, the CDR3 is TGTGCCAGCTCACCACCGTACGCAGGAAAAGATGGCTACACCTTC. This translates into CASSPPYAGKDGYTF.

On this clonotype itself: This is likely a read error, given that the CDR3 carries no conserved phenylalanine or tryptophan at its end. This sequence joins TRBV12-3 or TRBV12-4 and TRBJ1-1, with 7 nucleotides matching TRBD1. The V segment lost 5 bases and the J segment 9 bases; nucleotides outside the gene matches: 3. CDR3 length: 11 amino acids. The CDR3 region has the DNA TGTGCCAGCAGTAGACAGGGTCAAGCTTTCTTG. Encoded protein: CASSRQGQAFL.

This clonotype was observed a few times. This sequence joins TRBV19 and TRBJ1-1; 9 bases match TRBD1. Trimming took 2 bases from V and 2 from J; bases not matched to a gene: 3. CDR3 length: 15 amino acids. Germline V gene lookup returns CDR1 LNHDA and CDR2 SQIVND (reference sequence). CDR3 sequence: CASSIPQGANTEAFF. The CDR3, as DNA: TGTGCCAGTAGTATACCACAGGGGGCCAACACTGAAGCTTTCTTT.

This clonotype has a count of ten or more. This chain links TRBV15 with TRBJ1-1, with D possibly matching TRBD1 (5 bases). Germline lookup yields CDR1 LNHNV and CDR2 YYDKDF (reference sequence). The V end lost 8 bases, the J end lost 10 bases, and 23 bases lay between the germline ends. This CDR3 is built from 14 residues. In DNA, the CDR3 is TGTGCCACCGAATTCGAACGGGACGGGGTATCAGCTTTCTTT. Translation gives CATEFERDGVSAFF.

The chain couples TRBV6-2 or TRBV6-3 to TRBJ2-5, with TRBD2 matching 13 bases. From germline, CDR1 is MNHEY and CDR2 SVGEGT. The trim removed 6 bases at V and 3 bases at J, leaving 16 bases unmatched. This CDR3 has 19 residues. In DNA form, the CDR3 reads TGTGCCAGCAGCCCATCTTTCGGACTAGCGGGAGTATTGAAAGAGACCCAGTACTTC. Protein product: CASSPSFGLAGVLKETQYF.

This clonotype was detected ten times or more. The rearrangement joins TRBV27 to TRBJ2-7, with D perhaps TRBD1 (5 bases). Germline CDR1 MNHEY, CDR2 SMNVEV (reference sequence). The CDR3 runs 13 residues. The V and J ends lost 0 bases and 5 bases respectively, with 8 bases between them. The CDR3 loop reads CASSLSHRNEQYF. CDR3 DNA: TGTGCCAGCAGTTTATCCCACAGGAACGAGCAGTACTTC.

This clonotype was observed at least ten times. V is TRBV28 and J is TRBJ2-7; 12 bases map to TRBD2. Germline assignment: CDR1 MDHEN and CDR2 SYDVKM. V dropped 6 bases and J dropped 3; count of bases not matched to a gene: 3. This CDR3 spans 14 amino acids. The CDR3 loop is CASSLLAGGYEQYF. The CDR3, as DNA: TGTGCCAGCAGCCTACTAGCGGGAGGCTACGAGCAGTACTTC.

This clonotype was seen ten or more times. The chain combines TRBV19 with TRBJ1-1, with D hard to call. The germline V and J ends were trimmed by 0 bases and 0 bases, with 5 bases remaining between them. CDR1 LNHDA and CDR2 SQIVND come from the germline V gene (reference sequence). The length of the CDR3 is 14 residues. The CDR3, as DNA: TGTGCCAGTAGTATAGAAACGGTGAACACTGAAGCTTTCTTT. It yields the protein CASSIETVNTEAFF.

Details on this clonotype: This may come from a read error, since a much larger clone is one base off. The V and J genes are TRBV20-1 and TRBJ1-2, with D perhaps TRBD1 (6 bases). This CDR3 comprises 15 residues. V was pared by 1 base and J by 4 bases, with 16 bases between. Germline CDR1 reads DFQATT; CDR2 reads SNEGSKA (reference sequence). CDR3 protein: CSARAPGHEIYGYTF. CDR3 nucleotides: TGCAGTGCTAGAGCACCGGGACATGAGATCTATGGCTACACCTTC.

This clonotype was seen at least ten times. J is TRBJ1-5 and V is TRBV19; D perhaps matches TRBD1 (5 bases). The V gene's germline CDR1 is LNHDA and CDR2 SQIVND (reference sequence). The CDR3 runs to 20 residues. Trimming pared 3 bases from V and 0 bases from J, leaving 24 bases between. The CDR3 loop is CASSIIWGQNHVNSNQPQHF. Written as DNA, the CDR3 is TGTGCCAGTAGTATTATCTGGGGCCAGAATCACGTTAATAGCAATCAGCCCCAGCATTTT. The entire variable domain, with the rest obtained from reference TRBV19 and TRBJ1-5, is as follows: DGGITQSPKYLFRKEGQNVTLSCEQNLNHDAMYWYRQDPGQGLRLIYYSQIVNDFQKGDIAEGYSVSREKKESFPLTVTSAQKNPTAFYLCASSIIWGQNHVNSNQPQHFGDGTRLSIL.

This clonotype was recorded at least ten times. Here the CDR3 DNA reads TGCAGTGCTGGAAGCGGGAGCGGAGAGACCCAGTACTTC. This codes for CSAGSGSGETQYF. J is TRBJ2-5 and V is TRBV20-1; TRBD2 aligns across 8 bases. V was clipped by 5 bases and J by 4 bases; unmatched bases: 6. Germline lookup yields CDR1 DFQATT and CDR2 SNEGSKA (reference sequence). This CDR3 contains 13 residues.

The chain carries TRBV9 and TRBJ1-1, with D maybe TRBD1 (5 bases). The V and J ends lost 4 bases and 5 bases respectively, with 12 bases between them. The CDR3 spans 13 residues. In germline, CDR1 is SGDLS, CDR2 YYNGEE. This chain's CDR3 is CASSRRDWTEAFF. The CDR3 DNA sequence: TGTGCCAGCAGCCGCAGGGATTGGACTGAAGCTTTCTTT.

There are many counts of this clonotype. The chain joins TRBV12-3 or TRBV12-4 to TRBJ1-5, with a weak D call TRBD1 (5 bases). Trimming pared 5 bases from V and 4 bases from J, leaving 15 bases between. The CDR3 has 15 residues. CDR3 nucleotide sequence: TGTGCCAGCAGTCAGAACAGGTACACGAATCAGCCCCAGCATTTT. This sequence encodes CASSQNRYTNQPQHF.

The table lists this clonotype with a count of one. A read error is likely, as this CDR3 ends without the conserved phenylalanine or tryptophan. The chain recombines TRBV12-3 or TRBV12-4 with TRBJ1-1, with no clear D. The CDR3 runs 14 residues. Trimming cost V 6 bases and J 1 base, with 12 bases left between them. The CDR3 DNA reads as TGTGCCAGCAGCCCATATTCAGAGAACACTGAAGCTTTCTAT. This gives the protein CASSPYSENTEAFY.

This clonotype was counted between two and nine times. CDR3 in amino acids: CASRTGGAAGELFF. The CDR3, as DNA: TGTGCCAGCCGCACGGGGGGCGCGGCCGGGGAGCTGTTTTTT. The chain couples TRBV6-1 to TRBJ2-2; a weak D match, TRBD2 (7 bases). V shed 8 bases and J shed 6 bases, with 16 bases lying between them. CDR1 and CDR2 (germline): MNHNS, SASEGT. The CDR3 covers 14 residues.

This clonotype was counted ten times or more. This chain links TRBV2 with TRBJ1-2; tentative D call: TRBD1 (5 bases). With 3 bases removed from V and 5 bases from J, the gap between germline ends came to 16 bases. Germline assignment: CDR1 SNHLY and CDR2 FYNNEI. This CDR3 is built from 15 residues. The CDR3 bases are TGTGCCAGCAGTGAGGAACATTCCGAGGGGTATGGCTACACCTTC. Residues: CASSEEHSEGYGYTF.

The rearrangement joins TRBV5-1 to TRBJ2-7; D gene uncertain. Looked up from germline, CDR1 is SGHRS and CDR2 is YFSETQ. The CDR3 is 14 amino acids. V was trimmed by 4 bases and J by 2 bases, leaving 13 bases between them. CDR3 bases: TGCGCCAGCAGCGACGACTCAGCCACCTACGAGCAGTACTTC. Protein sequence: CASSDDSATYEQYF.